This T cell receptor (beta chain) originates from a study of T cell clonotyping in hematopoietic cell transplantation. Whole-study findings and limits: Graft donor and pretransplant recipient Inverse Simpson Index values predicted broader posttransplant TCR diversity. After transplant, recipient diversity fell while pathologically expanded clonotypes grew through day 180. Few recipient clonotypes overlapped donors; over 95% were de novo at given depth. Without cell sorting, CD4 versus CD8 contributions remain unresolved.

Repertoires were generated with immunoSEQ multiplex PCR, while TCRdb's copy carries only in-frame clones and drops some. The sample lists 13,000 or so clones, more than 80% seen once, with 1.2% in the top ten. Note on this clone: Its antigen is not known.

The CDR3 covers 14 residues. Germline V gene lookup returns CDR1 MNHEY and CDR2 SMNVEV (reference sequence). The ends were cut back, 6 bases at V and 1 base at J, with 12 bases in the middle. The source of this sequence is a man younger than 40 in good health. Some clones in this sample may be carry-over from other donors' samples. This chain joins TRBV27 and TRBJ1-2, with D tentatively TRBD1 (6 bases). Input material: peripheral blood mononuclear cells. Here the CDR3 reads CASRSADSNYGYTF. Here the CDR3 DNA reads TGTGCCAGCAGGTCAGCGGACAGTAACTATGGCTACACCTTC.